This TCR beta chain is from a study of CD8+ T cells in alopecia areata. The CDR3 has 14 amino acids. CDR1 and CDR2 (germline): LGHNA, YNFKEQ. V lost 1 base to trimming and J lost 0 bases, with 6 bases between them. RNA, once extracted, was reverse transcribed into cDNA for use as the sequencing template. Assay: immunoSEQ multiplex PCR; the TCRdb copy retains only in-frame clones and omits some. This table holds under 350,000 clones, 55% to 75% found once. Points from the study as a whole: Tofacitinib significantly lowered scalp clonality and expanded CD8+ clones among the top 100. Possibly as an HLA-related effect, TCR sharing across patients appeared less clear than in mice.

Of note for this clone: Its matching antigen is unknown.

Sample treatment: oral pan-JAK inhibitor, 5-10 mg twice daily. The receptor was derived from a human donor with alopecia areata. Sample: CD4+ T cells sorted from blood, taken at week 24, from a patient treated with tofacitinib. The gene calls are TRBV4-2 and TRBJ1-2; D uncertain. CDR3 protein: CASSQVGTNYGYTF. CDR3 DNA: TGTGCCAGCAGCCAAGTAGGGACTAACTATGGCTACACCTTC.